This TCR beta chain originates from a study of shared clonotypes between healthy human individuals. Across the whole study: Sampling drew on donors who were two women and three men aged 18 to 49.

Produced via immunoSEQ multiplex PCR; TCRdb's table is partial and in-frame only. Among some 480,000 clones, around 80% were seen once, and the ten largest hold more than 10%. Sequenced input: PBMCs. The TCR comes from a woman in her 40s in good health. Some clones in this sample may be carry-over from other donors' samples.

CDR3 DNA sequence: TGTGCCAGCTCACGGACTAGCGGAGGGAACACCGGGGAGCTGTTTTTT. Protein product: CASSRTSGGNTGELFF. V usage is TRBV18 and J usage is TRBJ2-2; 10 bases are shared with TRBD2. The V and J ends lost 4 bases and 1 base, in that order; junction bases with no gene match: 3. Germline V CDR1 and CDR2: KGHSH, LQKENI. CDR3 length: 16 residues.